This T cell receptor beta chain stems from a study of shared clonotypes between healthy human individuals. Germline V gene sequence: CDR1 SGHTS, CDR2 YDEGEE. Deletions cut 3 bases from V and 4 bases from J, with 22 bases between. This CDR3 region has 17 residues. The data were produced by immunoSEQ multiplex PCR, yet TCRdb's version contains in-frame clones alone and is incomplete. The sample lists some 2,100,000 clones, roughly 95% occurring once. Source material: naive CD4+ T cells sorted from blood. Subset described: CD45RA+ positively selected. The chain combines TRBV5-8 with TRBJ2-5; TRBD2 is a possible D gene (7 bases). The receptor was derived from a man aged 18 to 29 in good health. The CDR3 sequence: CASSWGPGEGPVETQYF. The CDR3 coding sequence is TGTGCCAGCAGCTGGGGGCCGGGGGAGGGCCCAGTAGAGACCCAGTACTTC.